Sequencing of this TCR beta chain was carried out in a study of cytomegalovirus exposure and HLA in healthy donors. The PCR ran on 60 Vbeta and 13 Jbeta primers. TCRdb's table, derived via immunoSEQ multiplex PCR, lists solely in-frame clones and lacks some. The table includes 90,000 to 100,000 clones, more than 70% detected once. General observations from the study: The classifier reportedly diagnosed cytomegalovirus status with high specificity and sensitivity.

The V gene's germline CDR1 is MDHEN and CDR2 SYDVKM. V lost 8 bases, J lost 4 bases, and 5 bases lay in between. CDR3 length: 10 amino acids. This clone has a single count. Its specificity is not known. The genes are TRBV28 and TRBJ2-5; no definite D call. The clonotype was recovered from a female donor in good health and CMV-seronegative. The sequencing sample was made of PBMCs. The CDR3 loop reads CASLGETQYF. CDR3 coding DNA: TGTGCCAGCCTCGGAGAGACCCAGTACTTC.